The present T cell receptor (beta chain) was sequenced within a study of early T cells in non-severe SARS-CoV-2 infection. Trimming took off 6 bases at V and 2 bases at J, with 7 bases between the two ends. The CDR3 has 12 amino acids. Germline V gene data show CDR1 as MNHNY and CDR2 as SVGAGI (reference sequence). TCRdb analysed the 5' RACE reads with MiXCR anew, one entry per CDR3 protein. The sample comprises 50,000 to 60,000 distinct CDR3 sequences, more than 9% of which are singletons, and about a tenth rests with the top ten. This clonotype was observed at least ten times. The TCR comes from an adult who was a healthcare worker with PCR-confirmed SARS-CoV-2 infection or an uninfected control (not recorded which). Sequenced input: whole blood. The chain couples TRBV6-6 to TRBJ1-2, with unresolved D. CDR3 nucleotide sequence: TGTGCCAGCAGGGACGCAAACTATGGCTACACCTTC. Protein product: CASRDANYGYTF.